The clone carrying this T cell receptor (beta chain) was seen only a few times. This entry is derived from a study of cytomegalovirus exposure and HLA in healthy donors. The CDR3 loop spans 14 amino acids. Germline V gene sequence: CDR1 GTSNPN, CDR2 SVGIG (reference sequence). Deletions cut 2 bases from V and 7 bases from J, with 15 bases between. Produced via immunoSEQ multiplex PCR; TCRdb's table is partial and in-frame only. The sample yields about 200,000 clones, around 80% seen once. The sequenced sample was PBMCs. The chain carries TRBV30 and TRBJ1-5; no definite D call. The receptor was isolated from a woman younger than 45 in good health and CMV-seronegative. CDR3 coding DNA: TGTGCCTGGAGTCGAGGGAATGGAGTGCAGCCCCAGCATTTT. Its translation: CAWSRGNGVQPQHF.